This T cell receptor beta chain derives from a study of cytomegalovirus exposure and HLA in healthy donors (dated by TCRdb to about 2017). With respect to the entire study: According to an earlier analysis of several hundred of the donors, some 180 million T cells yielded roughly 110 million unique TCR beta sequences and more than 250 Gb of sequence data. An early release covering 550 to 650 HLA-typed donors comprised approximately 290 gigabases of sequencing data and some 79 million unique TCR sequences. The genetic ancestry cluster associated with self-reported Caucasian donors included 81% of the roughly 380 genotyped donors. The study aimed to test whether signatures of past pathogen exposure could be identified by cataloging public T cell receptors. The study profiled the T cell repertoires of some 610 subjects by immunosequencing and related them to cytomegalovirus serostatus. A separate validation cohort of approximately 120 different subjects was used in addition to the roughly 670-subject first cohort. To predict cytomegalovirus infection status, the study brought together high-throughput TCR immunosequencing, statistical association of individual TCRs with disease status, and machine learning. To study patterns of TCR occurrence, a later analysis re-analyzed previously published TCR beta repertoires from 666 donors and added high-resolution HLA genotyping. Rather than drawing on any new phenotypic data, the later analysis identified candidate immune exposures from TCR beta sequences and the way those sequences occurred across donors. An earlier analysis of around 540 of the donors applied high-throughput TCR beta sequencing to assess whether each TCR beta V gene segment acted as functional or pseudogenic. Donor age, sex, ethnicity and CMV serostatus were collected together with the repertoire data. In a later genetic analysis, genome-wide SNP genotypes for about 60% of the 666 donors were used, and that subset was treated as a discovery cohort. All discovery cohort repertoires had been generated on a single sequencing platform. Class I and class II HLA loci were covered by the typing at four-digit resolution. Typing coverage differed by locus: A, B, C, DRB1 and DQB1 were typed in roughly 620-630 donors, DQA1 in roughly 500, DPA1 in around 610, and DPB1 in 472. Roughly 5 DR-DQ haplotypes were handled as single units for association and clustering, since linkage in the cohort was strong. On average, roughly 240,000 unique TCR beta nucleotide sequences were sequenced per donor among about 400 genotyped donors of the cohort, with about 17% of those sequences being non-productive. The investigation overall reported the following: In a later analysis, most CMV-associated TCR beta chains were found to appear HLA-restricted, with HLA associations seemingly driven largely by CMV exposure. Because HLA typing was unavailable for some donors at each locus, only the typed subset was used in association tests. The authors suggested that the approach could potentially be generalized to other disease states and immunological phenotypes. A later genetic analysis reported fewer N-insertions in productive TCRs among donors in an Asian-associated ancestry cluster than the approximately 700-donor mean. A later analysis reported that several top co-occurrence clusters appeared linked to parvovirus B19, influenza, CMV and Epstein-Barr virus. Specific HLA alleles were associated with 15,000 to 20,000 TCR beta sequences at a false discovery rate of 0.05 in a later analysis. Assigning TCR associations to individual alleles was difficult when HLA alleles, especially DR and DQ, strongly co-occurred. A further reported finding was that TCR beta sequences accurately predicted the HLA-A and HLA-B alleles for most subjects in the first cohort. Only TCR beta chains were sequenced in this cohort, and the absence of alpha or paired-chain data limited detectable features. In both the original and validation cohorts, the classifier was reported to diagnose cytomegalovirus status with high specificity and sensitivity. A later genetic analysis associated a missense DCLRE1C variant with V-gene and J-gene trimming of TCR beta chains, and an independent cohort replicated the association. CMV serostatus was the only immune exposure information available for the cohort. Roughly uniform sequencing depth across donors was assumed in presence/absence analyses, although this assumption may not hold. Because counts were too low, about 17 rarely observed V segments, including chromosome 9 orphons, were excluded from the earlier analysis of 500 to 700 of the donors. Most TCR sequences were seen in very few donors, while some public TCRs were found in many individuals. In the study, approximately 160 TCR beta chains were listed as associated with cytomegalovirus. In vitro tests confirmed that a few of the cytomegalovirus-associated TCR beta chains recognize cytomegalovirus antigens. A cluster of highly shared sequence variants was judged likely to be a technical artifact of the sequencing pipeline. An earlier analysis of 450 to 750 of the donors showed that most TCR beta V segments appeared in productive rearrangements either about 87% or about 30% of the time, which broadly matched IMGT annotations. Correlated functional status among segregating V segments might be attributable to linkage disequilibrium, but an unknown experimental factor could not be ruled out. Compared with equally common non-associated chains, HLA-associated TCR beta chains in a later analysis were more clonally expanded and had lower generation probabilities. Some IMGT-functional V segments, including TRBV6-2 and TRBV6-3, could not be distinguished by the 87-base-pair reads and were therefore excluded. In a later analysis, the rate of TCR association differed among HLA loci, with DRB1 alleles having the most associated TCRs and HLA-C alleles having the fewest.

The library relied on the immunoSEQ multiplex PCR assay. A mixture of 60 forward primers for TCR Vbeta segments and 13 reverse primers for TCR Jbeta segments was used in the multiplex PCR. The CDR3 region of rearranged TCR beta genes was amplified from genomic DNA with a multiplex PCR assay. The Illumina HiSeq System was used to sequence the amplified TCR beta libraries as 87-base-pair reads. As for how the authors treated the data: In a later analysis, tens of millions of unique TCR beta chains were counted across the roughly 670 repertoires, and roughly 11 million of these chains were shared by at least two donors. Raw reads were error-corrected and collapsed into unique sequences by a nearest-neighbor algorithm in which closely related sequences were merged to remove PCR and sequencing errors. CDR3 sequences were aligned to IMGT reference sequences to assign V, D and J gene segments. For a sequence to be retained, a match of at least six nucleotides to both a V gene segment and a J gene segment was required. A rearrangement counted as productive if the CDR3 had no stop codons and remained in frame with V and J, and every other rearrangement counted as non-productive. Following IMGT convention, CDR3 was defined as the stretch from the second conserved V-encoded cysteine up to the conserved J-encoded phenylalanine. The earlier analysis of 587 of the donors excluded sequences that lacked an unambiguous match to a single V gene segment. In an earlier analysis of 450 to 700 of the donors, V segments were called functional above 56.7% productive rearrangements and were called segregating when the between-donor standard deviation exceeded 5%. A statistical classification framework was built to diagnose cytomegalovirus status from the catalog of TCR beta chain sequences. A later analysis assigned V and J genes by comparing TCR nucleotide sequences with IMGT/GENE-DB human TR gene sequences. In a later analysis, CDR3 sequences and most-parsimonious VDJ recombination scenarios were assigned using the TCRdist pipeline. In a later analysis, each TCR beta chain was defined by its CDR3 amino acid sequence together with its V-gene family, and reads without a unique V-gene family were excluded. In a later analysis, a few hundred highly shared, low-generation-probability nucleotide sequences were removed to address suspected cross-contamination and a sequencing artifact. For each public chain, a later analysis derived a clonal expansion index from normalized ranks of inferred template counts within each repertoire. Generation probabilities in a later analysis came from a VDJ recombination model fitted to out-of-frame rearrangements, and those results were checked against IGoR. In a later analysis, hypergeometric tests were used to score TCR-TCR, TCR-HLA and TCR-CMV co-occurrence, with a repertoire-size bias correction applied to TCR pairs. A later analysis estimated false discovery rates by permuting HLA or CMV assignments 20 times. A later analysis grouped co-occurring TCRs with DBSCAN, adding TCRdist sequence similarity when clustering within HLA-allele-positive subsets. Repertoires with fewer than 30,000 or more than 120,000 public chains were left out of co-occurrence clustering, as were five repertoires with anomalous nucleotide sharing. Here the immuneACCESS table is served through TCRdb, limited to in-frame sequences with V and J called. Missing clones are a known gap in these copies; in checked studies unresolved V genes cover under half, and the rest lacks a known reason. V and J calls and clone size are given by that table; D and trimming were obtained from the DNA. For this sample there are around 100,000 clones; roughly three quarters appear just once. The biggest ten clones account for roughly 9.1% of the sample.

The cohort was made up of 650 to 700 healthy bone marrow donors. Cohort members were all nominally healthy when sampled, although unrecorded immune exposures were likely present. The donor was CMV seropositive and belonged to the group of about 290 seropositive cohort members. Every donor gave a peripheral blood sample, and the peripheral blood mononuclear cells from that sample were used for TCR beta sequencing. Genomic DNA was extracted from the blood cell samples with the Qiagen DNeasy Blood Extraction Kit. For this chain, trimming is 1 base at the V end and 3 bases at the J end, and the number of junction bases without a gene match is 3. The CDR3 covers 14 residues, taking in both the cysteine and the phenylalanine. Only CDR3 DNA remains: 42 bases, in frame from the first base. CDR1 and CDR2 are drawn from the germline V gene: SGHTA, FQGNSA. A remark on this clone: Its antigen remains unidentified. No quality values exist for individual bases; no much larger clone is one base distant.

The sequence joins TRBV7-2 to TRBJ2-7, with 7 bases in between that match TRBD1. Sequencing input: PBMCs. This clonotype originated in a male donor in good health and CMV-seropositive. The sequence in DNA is TGTGCCAGCAGCTTAGACAGGGGAAGCTACGAGCAGTACTTC. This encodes CASSLDRGSYEQYF.